The table lists the clone carrying this T cell receptor beta chain with a few counts. Its antigen remains unidentified. This entry comes from a study of Ad26.COV2.S vaccination and SARS-CoV-2 variants. About the research overall: Donor got 5x10^10 or 1x10^11 viral particles of Ad26.COV2.S. Findings of the study overall: Reportedly, after vaccination the spike-specific CD8+ and CD4+ T cell responses displayed substantial breadth. Whether participants received vaccine or placebo, their non-spike TCR breadth was similar.

As to treatment: 15 to 20 received Ad26.COV2.S at low or high dose, single or two shots; 5 received placebo; per-sample allocation not given. Sample collection was performed on day 63 after the first vaccine or placebo injection. Expressing Wuhan-strain SARS-CoV-2 spike, an Ad26 vector served as the vaccine. The V end lost 2 bases, the J end lost 0 bases, and 3 bases lay between the germline ends. The CDR3 contains 13 residues. Germline V gene lookup returns CDR1 MRHNA and CDR2 SNTAGT. Measured with immunoSEQ multiplex PCR; TCRdb has only the in-frame clones, and not every one. The data contain about 440,000 clones, roughly 87% of them singletons.

The clonotype comes from a person aged 18 to 65 who received the Ad26.COV2.S COVID-19 vaccine or a placebo. This chain uses TRBV6-4 with TRBJ2-3; D unclear. The source material was peripheral blood, sampled in a trial of Ad26.COV2.S vaccine versus placebo. Written as DNA, the CDR3 is TGTGCCAGCAGTGACGGGAGCACAGATACGCAGTATTTT. Amino acids: CASSDGSTDTQYF.